This TCR beta chain was documented in a study of blood T cell repertoires in COVID-19. Across the study: Samples of COVID-19 (acute and convalescent) were obtained from the United States, Italy and Spain.

Per the germline V gene, CDR1 is SGHDT and CDR2 is YYEEEE. This CDR3 has 15 residues. The ends were cut back, 1 base at V and 5 bases at J, with 15 bases in the middle. Methods used by the authors: Amplification of reference gene primers was used by the study to estimate nucleated cell counts. TCRdb's table, derived via immunoSEQ multiplex PCR, lists solely in-frame clones and lacks some. The V and J calls and the clone size are those of that table, but D and trimming were determined from the DNA. The sample consists of about 310,000 clones, roughly 87% of them appearing once. The sequence was collected from a man aged 50-60 years with active or convalescent COVID-19. The sequencing input was peripheral blood. The chain couples TRBV5-6 to TRBJ1-1; the D gene is possibly TRBD1 (5 bases). The DNA for the CDR3 is TGTGCCAGCAGCTTGACAGGTGGATCAGGGACTGAAGCTTTCTTT. It yields the protein CASSLTGGSGTEAFF.